The 29 T cell receptor beta chains below all came from one sample that was sequenced in a study of shared clonotypes between healthy human individuals. Clones were sequenced by immunoSEQ multiplex PCR, and TCRdb holds only the in-frame ones, with some missing. The sample holds some 2.4 million clones, approximately 93% seen once. The sample taken for sequencing was naive CD4+ T cells from PBMCs. Subset in this sample: CD45RA+ positively selected. Source of these receptors: a man aged 18 to 35 in good health. Some clones in this sample may be carry-over from other donors' samples.

V gene TRBV4-2 combines with J gene TRBJ1-2; TRBD1 is a possible D gene (6 bases). The V end was cut by 0 bases, the J end by 3 bases, with 14 bases between. The CDR3 loop spans 16 amino acids. Germline V gene lookup returns CDR1 LGHNA and CDR2 YNFKEQ. The chain's CDR3 is CASSQDWGGSDYGYTF. The CDR3 region has the DNA TGTGCCAGCAGCCAAGATTGGGGGGGCTCGGACTATGGCTACACCTTC.

Points on this clone: At the DNA level, this CDR3 is encoded by other sequences in the same sample as well. The rearrangement joins TRBV28 to TRBJ2-2; no definite D call. The CDR3 runs to 13 residues. Germline-derived CDR1 and CDR2 are MDHEN and SYDVKM. Trimming left V 6 bases short and J 4 bases short, with 9 bases between. CDR3 bases: TGTGCCAGCAGCCTAGTTTCCACCGGGGAGCTGTTTTTT. Its translation is CASSLVSTGELFF.

This sequence joins TRBV7-9 and TRBJ2-1, with TRBD2 matching 7 bases. The germline gives CDR1 SEHNR, CDR2 FQNEAQ (reference sequence). The CDR3 is made up of 16 amino acids. Trimming took 2 bases from V and 6 from J; bases not matched to a gene: 10. The CDR3 nucleotides are TGTGCCAGCAGCTTAAGTCTTGCGGGAGTGGGCAATGAGCAGTTCTTC. Protein: CASSLSLAGVGNEQFF.

Of note for this clone: Other DNA sequences in the sample encode the same CDR3. The V call is TRBV6-5, the J call TRBJ1-3; D not resolved. The CDR3 is 12 residues long. CDR1 is MNHEY and CDR2 is SVGAGI in the germline V gene. V dropped 4 bases and J dropped 4 bases, with 5 bases sitting between them. The CDR3 loop is CASSSTGNTIYF. In DNA, the CDR3 is TGTGCCAGCAGTTCAACCGGAAACACCATATATTTT.

In the case of this clone: This same CDR3 is encoded by further DNA sequences in the sample. The chain carries TRBV11-2 and TRBJ2-1; a weak D match, TRBD2 (5 bases). Trimming removed 5 bases at V and 0 bases at J, with 11 bases between. In germline, CDR1 is SGHAT, CDR2 FQNNGV. The CDR3 is 15 amino acids. The CDR3 loop reads CASSRGGSSYNEQFF. Here the CDR3 DNA reads TGTGCCAGCAGCCGAGGAGGTTCCTCCTACAATGAGCAGTTCTTC.

CDR3 sequence: CASSAAVLSGRTAYEQYF. In DNA, the CDR3 is TGTGCCAGCAGTGCTGCAGTACTCAGCGGGAGGACCGCCTACGAGCAGTACTTC. The genes are TRBV25-1 and TRBJ2-7; 9 bases line up with TRBD2. Germline loops: CDR1 MGHDK, CDR2 SYGVNS. With 4 bases clipped from V and 2 bases from J, the junction kept 15 bases outside the gene matches. This CDR3 is 18 amino acids long.

This sequence joins TRBV11-2 and TRBJ2-7; the D gene is possibly TRBD2 (5 bases). CDR3 length: 15 amino acids. The germline gives CDR1 SGHAT, CDR2 FQNNGV. Trimming removed 2 bases from V and 7 bases from J, with 18 bases in between. In DNA form, the CDR3 reads TGTGCCAGCAGCTTACGCCCCTCAAGGACGGGGGAGCAGTACTTC. Its protein is CASSLRPSRTGEQYF.

The chain links TRBV5-5 to TRBJ1-1; weak D call: TRBD1 (5 bases). The V and J ends lost 4 bases and 5 bases respectively, with 21 bases between them. The V gene's germline CDR1 is SGHKS and CDR2 YYEKEE (reference sequence). CDR3 length: 16 residues. CDR3 protein: CASSLGPTARGTEAFF. In nucleotides, the CDR3 is TGTGCCAGCAGCCTTGGCCCCACCGCACGGGGGACTGAAGCTTTCTTT. The full variable domain, with the rest looked up from reference TRBV5-5 and TRBJ1-1, is DAGVTQSPTHLIKTRGQQVTLRCSPISGHKSVSWYQQVLGQGPQFIFQYYEKEERGRGNFPDRFSARQFPNYSSELNVNALLLGDSALYLCASSLGPTARGTEAFFGQGTRLTVV.

The chain uses TRBV19 and TRBJ1-1; TRBD1 matches at 8 bases. The germline gives CDR1 LNHDA, CDR2 SQIVND (reference sequence). The CDR3 runs to 17 residues. After removal of 4 bases from V and 0 bases from J, the junction contained 10 bases not matched to a gene. The CDR3 DNA reads TGTGCCAGTAGTACCCCCCGGGGGGGACAGGTGAACACTGAAGCTTTCTTT. Translation gives CASSTPRGGQVNTEAFF.

The V call is TRBV18, the J call TRBJ2-2; D is ambiguous. Germline CDR1 and CDR2: KGHSH and LQKENI. CDR3 length: 14 residues. V lost 6 bases, J lost 3 bases, and 11 bases lay in between. CDR3 in DNA: TGTGCCAGCTCTACAATTGAGTACACCGGGGAGCTGTTTTTT. Protein sequence: CASSTIEYTGELFF.

The chain couples TRBV30 to TRBJ1-5, with 7 bases aligning to TRBD1. From germline, CDR1 is GTSNPN and CDR2 SVGIG (reference sequence). There are 15 residues in the CDR3. The ends lost 1 base at V and 10 bases at J; junction bases unmatched: 13. CDR3 amino acids: CAWSEGPGQRRPQHF. As DNA, the CDR3 is TGTGCCTGGAGTGAAGGACCGGGACAGAGAAGACCCCAGCATTTT.

CDR3 nucleotide sequence: TGTGCCAGCAGCTCGGGGATTGCTGGAAACACCATATATTTT. This gives the protein CASSSGIAGNTIYF. The J gene is TRBJ1-3, the V gene TRBV7-2, with D uncertain. This CDR3 contains 14 residues. Trimming cost V 4 bases and J 2 bases, with 9 bases left between them. Per the germline V gene, CDR1 is SGHTA and CDR2 is FQGNSA.

The rearrangement joins TRBV5-1 to TRBJ2-7; D is uncertain. Germline loops: CDR1 SGHRS, CDR2 YFSETQ. Trimming stripped 4 bases from V and 5 bases from J, with 10 bases between. The CDR3 loop spans 12 amino acids. The CDR3 reads CASSRPSDEQYF. As DNA, the CDR3 is TGCGCCAGCAGCCGACCGTCTGACGAGCAGTACTTC.

V is TRBV15 and J is TRBJ2-1; 8 positions agree with TRBD1. Germline V gene sequence: CDR1 LNHNV, CDR2 YYDKDF (reference sequence). CDR3 length: 14 residues. V lost 9 bases, J lost 3 bases, and 7 bases stayed unmatched. In DNA, the CDR3 is TGTGCCACAGGCAGACAGGGGAACTACAATGAGCAGTTCTTC. It is translated as CATGRQGNYNEQFF.

The chain has TRBV5-4 and TRBJ2-2; no clear D. Germline CDR1 SGHNT, CDR2 YYREEE (reference sequence). V lost 2 bases, J lost 1 base, and 6 bases lay in between. The CDR3 loop spans 14 amino acids. CDR3 coding DNA: TGTGCCAGCAGCTTTTCCGGGAACACCGGGGAGCTGTTTTTT. Translating gives CASSFSGNTGELFF.

Details on this clone: Other DNA sequences from this sample encode an identical CDR3 as well. The chain has TRBV7-9 and TRBJ2-7; D not resolved. Trimming took off 5 bases at V and 0 bases at J, with 5 bases between the two ends. Looked up from germline, CDR1 is SEHNR and CDR2 is FQNEAQ (reference sequence). The CDR3 is 12 residues long. CDR3 bases: TGTGCCAGCAGCCTGAGCTCCTACGAGCAGTACTTC. Translating it yields CASSLSSYEQYF. The whole variable domain, filled in from reference TRBV7-9 and TRBJ2-7, reads DTGVSQNPRHKITKRGQNVTFRCDPISEHNRLYWYRQTLGQGPEFLTYFQNEAQLEKSRLLSDRFSAERPKGSFSTLEIQRTEQGDSAMYLCASSLSSYEQYFGPGTRLTVT.

The chain carries TRBV7-2 and TRBJ1-1; TRBD1 agrees at 7 bases. Germline V gives CDR1 SGHTA, CDR2 FQGNSA. The CDR3 length is 14 residues. V was clipped by 4 bases and J by 6 bases; unmatched bases: 8. CDR3: CASSSRRQGAEAFF. For the CDR3, the DNA is TGTGCCAGCAGCTCGCGACGACAGGGCGCTGAAGCTTTCTTT.

This clone was recorded a few times. The CDR3 loop is CASSVVSSHGELFF. DNA of the CDR3: TGTGCCAGCAGCGTAGTCTCTAGCCACGGGGAGCTGTTTTTT. The chain recombines TRBV9 with TRBJ2-2; tentative D call: TRBD2 (5 bases). Trimming left V 0 bases short and J 7 bases short, with 10 bases between. The length of the CDR3 is 14 residues. The germline V gene has CDR1 SGDLS and CDR2 YYNGEE.

This chain uses TRBV11-2 with TRBJ2-7, with 8 bases fitting TRBD1. Trimming at V came to 2 bases and at J to 3 bases, leaving 6 bases not matched to a gene. The CDR3 totals 15 residues. The germline V gene has CDR1 SGHAT and CDR2 FQNNGV. The CDR3 loop reads CASSLRQGQLYEQYF. For the CDR3, the DNA is TGTGCCAGCAGCTTAAGACAGGGGCAGCTCTACGAGCAGTACTTC.

This clone was observed a single time. The sample has other DNA sequences that encode this CDR3 too. The rearrangement links TRBV27 to TRBJ1-2; D remains ambiguous. The CDR3 sequence is 13 residues long. CDR1 and CDR2 (germline): MNHEY, SMNVEV (reference sequence). V lost 3 bases and J 2 bases, leaving 7 bases between the germline ends. CDR3 DNA sequence: TGTGCCAGCAGTTTCGGCGGAAACTATGGCTACACCTTC. Amino acid sequence: CASSFGGNYGYTF.

Details on this clone: The sample holds other DNA sequences that translate to the same CDR3. The chain recombines TRBV30 with TRBJ1-5; 7 bases align to TRBD1. V lost 3 bases and J lost 2; bases outside the gene matches: 7. There are 15 residues in the CDR3. Germline CDR1 is GTSNPN and CDR2 is SVGIG (reference sequence). CDR3 loop: CAWSRGGLGNQPQHF. The CDR3 nucleotides are TGTGCCTGGAGCAGAGGGGGCCTTGGCAATCAGCCCCAGCATTTT.

V usage is TRBV18 and J usage is TRBJ2-2; 13 bases line up with TRBD2. With 5 bases clipped from V and 5 bases from J, the junction kept 2 bases outside the gene matches. The germline gives CDR1 KGHSH, CDR2 LQKENI. The CDR3 is 15 residues long. The CDR3 is CASSTGLAGTGELFF. CDR3 DNA sequence: TGTGCCAGCTCAACGGGACTAGCGGGGACCGGGGAGCTGTTTTTT. Variable domain in full (rest from reference TRBV18 and TRBJ2-2): NAGVMQNPRHLVRRRGQEARLRCSPMKGHSHVYWYRQLPEEGLKFMVYLQKENIIDESGMPKERFSAEFPKEGPSILRIQQVVRGDSAAYFCASSTGLAGTGELFFGEGSRLTVL.

The chain uses TRBV10-3 and TRBJ1-1, with 8 bases fitting TRBD1. The CDR3 has 16 amino acids. Germline trimming cut 0 bases from V and 4 bases from J; bases unmatched to any gene: 7. In germline, CDR1 is ENHRY, CDR2 SYGVKD. The CDR3 protein is CAISESAGGAGTEAFF. The CDR3 DNA reads TGTGCCATCAGTGAGTCGGCAGGGGGCGCGGGCACTGAAGCTTTCTTT.

The genes are TRBV5-1 and TRBJ2-5; perhaps TRBD1 as D (5 bases). The V gene's germline CDR1 is SGHRS and CDR2 YFSETQ. The CDR3 loop spans 15 amino acids. Trimming shortened V by 0 bases and J by 4 bases, and 13 bases separated the two germline ends. The CDR3 DNA reads as TGCGCCAGCAGCTTGGGTTCTAGTGGGGCAGAGACCCAGTACTTC. Translating it yields CASSLGSSGAETQYF.

This clone was seen once. V and J are TRBV27 and TRBJ1-4, with 7 bases that match TRBD1. The CDR3 extends over 15 amino acids. CDR1 and CDR2 from the germline V gene are MNHEY and SMNVEV (reference sequence). J gave up 8 bases and V 5 bases, and 11 bases lay outside the gene matches. CDR3 nucleotides: TGTGCCAGCAGTCTCCGGACAGGCCTGGGGGAAAAACTGTTTTTT. Its protein is CASSLRTGLGEKLFF.

The chain recombines TRBV6-1 with TRBJ1-3, with TRBD1 matching 8 bases. Germline CDR1 reads MNHNS; CDR2 reads SASEGT. V was pared by 4 bases and J by 4 bases, with 3 bases of the junction left unmatched. This CDR3 is built from 14 residues. CDR3 residues: CASSGTGQGNTIYF. The CDR3 DNA follows: TGTGCCAGCAGTGGGACAGGGCAAGGAAACACCATATATTTT.

The genes are TRBV7-2 and TRBJ1-2; D is uncertain. CDR1 is SGHTA and CDR2 is FQGNSA in the germline V gene. The CDR3 consists of 11 residues. Trimming stripped 6 bases from V and 13 bases from J, with 15 bases between. DNA of the CDR3: TGTGCCAGCAGTTCCCGACCGACTATCACCTTC. Translation: CASSSRPTITF.

The chain combines TRBV4-3 with TRBJ1-5; 11 bases agree with TRBD1. Per the germline V gene, CDR1 is LGHNA and CDR2 is YSLEER. The CDR3 loop spans 17 amino acids. The V gene end was trimmed by 2 bases and the J gene end by 0 bases; junction bases not matched to a gene: 3. The DNA of the CDR3 is TGCGCCAGCAGCCAAACAGGACAGGGGGCTAGCAATCAGCCCCAGCATTTT. Translating it yields CASSQTGQGASNQPQHF.

The rearrangement joins TRBV27 to TRBJ1-4; TRBD1 matches at 8 bases. The ends lost 6 bases at V and 7 bases at J; junction bases unmatched: 10. The CDR3 length is 15 residues. In germline, CDR1 is MNHEY, CDR2 SMNVEV (reference sequence). The CDR3 is CASRVAARGREKLFF. CDR3 nucleotide sequence: TGTGCCAGCAGGGTCGCCGCCAGGGGGCGTGAAAAACTGTTTTTT.